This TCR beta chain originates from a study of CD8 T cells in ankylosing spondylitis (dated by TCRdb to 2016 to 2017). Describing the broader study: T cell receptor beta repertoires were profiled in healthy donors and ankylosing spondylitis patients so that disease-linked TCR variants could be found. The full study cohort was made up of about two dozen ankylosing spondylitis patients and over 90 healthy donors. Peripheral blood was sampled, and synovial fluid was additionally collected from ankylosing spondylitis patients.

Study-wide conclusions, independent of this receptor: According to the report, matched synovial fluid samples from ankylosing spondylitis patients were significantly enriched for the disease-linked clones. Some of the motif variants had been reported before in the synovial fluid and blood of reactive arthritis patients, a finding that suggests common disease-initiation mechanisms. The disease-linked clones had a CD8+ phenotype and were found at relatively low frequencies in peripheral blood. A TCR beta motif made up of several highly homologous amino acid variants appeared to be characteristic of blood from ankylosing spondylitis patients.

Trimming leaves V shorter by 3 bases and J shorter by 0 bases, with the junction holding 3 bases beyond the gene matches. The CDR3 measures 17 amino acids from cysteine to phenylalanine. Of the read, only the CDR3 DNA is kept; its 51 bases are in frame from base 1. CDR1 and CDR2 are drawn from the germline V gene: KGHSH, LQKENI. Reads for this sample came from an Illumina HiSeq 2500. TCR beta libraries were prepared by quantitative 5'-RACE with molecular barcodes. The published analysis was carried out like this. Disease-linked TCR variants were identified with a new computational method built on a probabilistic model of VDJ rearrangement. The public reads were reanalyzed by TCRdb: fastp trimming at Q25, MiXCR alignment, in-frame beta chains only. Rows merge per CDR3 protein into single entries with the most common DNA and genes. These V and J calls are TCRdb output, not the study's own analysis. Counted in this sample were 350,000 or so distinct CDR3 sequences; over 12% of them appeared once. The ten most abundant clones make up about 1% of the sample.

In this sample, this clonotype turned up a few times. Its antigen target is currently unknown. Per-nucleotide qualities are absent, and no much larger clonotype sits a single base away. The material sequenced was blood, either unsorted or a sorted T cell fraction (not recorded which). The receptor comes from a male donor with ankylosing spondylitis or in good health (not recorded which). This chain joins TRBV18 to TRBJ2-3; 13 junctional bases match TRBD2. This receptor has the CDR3 CASSPGLAGISTDTQYF. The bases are TGTGCCAGCTCACCGGGACTAGCGGGAATTAGCACAGATACGCAGTATTTT. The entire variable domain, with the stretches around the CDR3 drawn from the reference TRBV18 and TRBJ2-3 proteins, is NAGVMQNPRHLVRRRGQEARLRCSPMKGHSHVYWYRQLPEEGLKFMVYLQKENIIDESGMPKERFSAEFPKEGPSILRIQQVVRGDSAAYFCASSPGLAGISTDTQYFGPGTRLTVL.